Presented here are 6 T cell receptor beta chains from one specimen sequenced in a study of blood T cell repertoires in COVID-19. Assay used: immunoSEQ multiplex PCR; TCRdb lists only in-frame clones, some missing. The table includes 140,000 or so clones, over 75% detected once. Sequenced: peripheral blood. The receptors shown here come from a woman between 50 and 59 years old with acute or convalescent COVID-19.

V usage is TRBV18 and J usage is TRBJ1-5; 8 positions match TRBD1. Unmatched junction bases numbered 3, after V lost 6 bases and J lost 2 bases. There are 14 residues in the CDR3. The germline CDR1 and CDR2 sequences are KGHSH and LQKENI. CDR3 bases: TGTGCCAGCTCCATGGACAGGGGCAATCAGCCCCAGCATTTT. As protein: CASSMDRGNQPQHF.

The chain has TRBV28 and TRBJ1-5; weak D call: TRBD1 (5 bases). Per the germline V gene, CDR1 is MDHEN and CDR2 is SYDVKM. The length of the CDR3 is 18 residues. V was clipped by 3 bases and J by 1 base, with 19 bases between them. CDR3 coding DNA: TGTGCCAGCAGTTTTCCCCAACAAGGGGTTTTGAGCAATCAGCCCCAGCATTTT. Residues: CASSFPQQGVLSNQPQHF.

The J gene is TRBJ1-6, the V gene TRBV30, with no clear D. Between the trimmed V and J ends, which lost 4 bases and 0 bases, there was a span of 7 bases. CDR1 and CDR2 (germline): GTSNPN, SVGIG (reference sequence). This CDR3 has 14 residues. The CDR3 coding sequence is TGTGCCTGGACTAGGAGCTCCTATAATTCACCCCTCCACTTT. It yields the protein CAWTRSSYNSPLHF.

V gene TRBV6-5 combines with J gene TRBJ1-5; TRBD1 agrees at 9 bases. The CDR3 has 15 residues. With 6 bases clipped from V and 1 base from J, the junction kept 4 bases outside the gene matches. The germline V gene encodes CDR1 MNHEY and CDR2 SVGAGI. CDR3 coding DNA: TGTGCCAGCAGGACAGGGGGTGGGAGCAATCAGCCCCAGCATTTT. It is translated as CASRTGGGSNQPQHF.

The chain couples TRBV6-5 to TRBJ1-1, with 7 bases that match TRBD1. CDR1 and CDR2 from the germline V gene are MNHEY and SVGAGI. The CDR3 is 15 residues long. V was clipped by 0 bases and J by 8 bases; unmatched bases: 9. The CDR3 sequence is CASSYSIEGAPEAFF. In DNA form, the CDR3 reads TGTGCCAGCAGTTACTCGATTGAGGGGGCACCGGAAGCTTTCTTT.

The genes are TRBV6-5 and TRBJ2-6, with no clear D. Trimming shortened V by 6 bases and J by 0 bases, and 9 bases separated the two germline ends. The CDR3 has 15 amino acids. Germline V gives CDR1 MNHEY, CDR2 SVGAGI. The CDR3 loop is CASRLQASGANVLTF. The CDR3 DNA sequence: TGTGCCAGCAGGCTTCAGGCCTCTGGGGCCAACGTCCTGACTTTC.